This T cell receptor (beta chain) was identified during a study of shared clonotypes between healthy human individuals (dated by TCRdb to about 2020). With respect to the entire study: The cohort comprised a couple of women and three men aged 18 to 49 years. For each donor, CD4 naive and CD4 memory were each given three plates, CD8 naive was given two plates, and CD8 memory was given one plate. The study deeply sequenced blood TCR repertoires of about 5 healthy adults to estimate repertoire size and the extent of clonotype sharing between individuals. Libraries were prepared and TCR repertoires were sequenced by different laboratories using diverse techniques, in order to increase sequencing depth and limit assay-specific biases. Between about 0.94 and 8.9 billion PBMCs per donor were obtained by leukapheresis. The study at large found these results: Because the study included only a small number of donors, the genetic and exposure-history diversity represented was limited. Naive subsets generally had larger estimated clonotype richness than memory subsets did. Only blood was sampled, and tissue TCR repertoires likely differ from those in blood. Higher generation probabilities were observed for clonotypes shared by all four sorted-subset donors than for non-shared clonotypes. Sharing across four donors was observed for 5% to 6.5% of naive CD4, around 3.5% of naive CD8, about 2.3% of memory CD4, and roughly 0.4% of memory CD8 clonotypes. Rarefaction of sorted-subset datasets indicated incomplete sequencing despite the large sequencing depth. Based on pairwise subsampling, the degree of clonotype sharing among donors was expected to be affected by sequencing depth.

In regard to this clone: It lacks a known antigen. The record has no base qualities; no much larger clone is one base away.

CDR1 MNHNY and CDR2 SVGAGI are derived from the germline V gene (reference sequence). V is clipped by 5 bases and J by 4 bases, and the sequence between their germline boundaries is 11 bases long. The CDR3 covers 14 residues, taking in both the cysteine and the phenylalanine. Only the CDR3 part of the read is kept: 42 bases, read in frame from the first base. Using the deep immunoSEQ assay, TCR CDR3 regions were amplified from genomic DNA by multiplex PCR. Extracted genomic DNA from each cell subset was distributed evenly across all wells of several immunoSEQ 96-well plates, and each plate was treated as a replicate. For sorted subsets, roughly 200 ng of genomic DNA, equivalent to around 30,000 T cell genomes, went into each replicate PCR. Purified libraries were measured with a Qubit 3.0 fluorometer, size-checked on a Bioanalyzer 2100, and measured again with the KAPA Library Quantification kit. Every immunoSEQ 96-well plate was sequenced on a separate single-read 150-cycle Illumina NextSeq 550 flow cell. As for how the authors treated the data: Because the immunoSEQ output held only junctional sequences and lacked quality scores, the filtering could not match the filtering applied to full-length reads. To assign V/J genes and CDR3, sequences were annotated using PyIR, a Python wrapper for IgBLAST v1.9, with IMGT germline references. Reads with weak V/J assignments (E-value above 1e-6), missing CDR3, stop codons, out-of-frame junctions, or ambiguous translated residues were removed. V3J clonotypes were defined by identical inferred V gene, J gene, and CDR3 amino acid sequence. The percentage overlap between two repertoires was calculated by dividing the number of shared unique clonotypes by the size of the smaller repertoire. Three approaches were used to assess repertoire richness: RTK rarefaction, the Chao1 estimator, and Recon v2.1 estimates of unobserved clonotypes. Generation probabilities were computed with OLGA for all TCRbeta clonotypes obtained by the gDNA method from several donors. The clones in this table, taken by TCRdb from immuneACCESS, are in-frame only. Not every clone is retained; where verified, under half of the shortfall comes from an unresolved V gene, and the cause of the rest is unknown. V, J and clone size reflect that table, while D and trimming were determined from the DNA. For this sample the table gives around 340,000 clones, of which around 67% were detected only once. The ten largest clones take up 10% of the sample.

The donors were healthy, HIV-negative adults who had no recently reported acute infections or vaccinations. Every donor was a Caucasian adult residing in Nashville, Tennessee, USA. CD4+ T cells were enriched by magnetic negative selection; naive cells were then positively selected on CD45RA, and the negative fraction formed the memory subset. Blood was collected by leukapheresis, and PBMCs were isolated by Ficoll-Histopaque density gradient centrifugation and then cryopreserved in liquid nitrogen vapor phase. Analytical flow cytometry was used to check the purity and quantity of every magnetically sorted T cell population. Genomic DNA was isolated from every sorted fraction and measured by UV absorbance on a Nanodrop 2000c.

The chain couples TRBV6-6 to TRBJ2-2, with the D call perhaps TRBD1 or TRBD2, as 5 bases match in each case. The sequence came from a man aged 25-45 years in good health. The sample was memory CD4+ T cells sorted from blood. This specimen's cell subset or site label, interpreted: CD45RA-negative fraction. The CDR3 sequence is CASSVAGGTGELFF. The sequence in DNA is TGTGCCAGCAGTGTGGCTGGGGGCACCGGGGAGCTGTTTTTT.